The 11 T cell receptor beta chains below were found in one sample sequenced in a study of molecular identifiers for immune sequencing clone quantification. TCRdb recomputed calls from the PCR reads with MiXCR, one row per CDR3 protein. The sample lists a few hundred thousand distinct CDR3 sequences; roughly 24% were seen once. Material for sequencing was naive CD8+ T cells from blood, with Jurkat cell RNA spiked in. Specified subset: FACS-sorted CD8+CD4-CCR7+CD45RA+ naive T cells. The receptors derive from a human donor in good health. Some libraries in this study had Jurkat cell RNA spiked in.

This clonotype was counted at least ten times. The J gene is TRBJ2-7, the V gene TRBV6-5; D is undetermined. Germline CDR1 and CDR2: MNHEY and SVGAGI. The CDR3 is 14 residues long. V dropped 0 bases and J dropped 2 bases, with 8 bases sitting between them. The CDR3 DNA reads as TGTGCCAGCAGTTACTCGGTCCGCCCCTACGAGCAGTACTTC. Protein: CASSYSVRPYEQYF.

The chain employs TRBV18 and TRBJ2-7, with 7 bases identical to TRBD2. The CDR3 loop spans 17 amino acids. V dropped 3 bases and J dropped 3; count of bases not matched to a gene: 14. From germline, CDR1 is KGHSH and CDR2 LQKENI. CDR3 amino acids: CASSPGGGRGSNYEQYF. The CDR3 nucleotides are TGTGCCAGCTCACCCGGTGGAGGGCGGGGGTCCAACTACGAGCAGTACTTC.

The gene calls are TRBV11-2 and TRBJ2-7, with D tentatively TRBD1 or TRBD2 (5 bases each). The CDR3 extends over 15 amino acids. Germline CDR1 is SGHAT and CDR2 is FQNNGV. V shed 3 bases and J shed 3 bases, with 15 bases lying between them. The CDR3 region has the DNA TGTGCCAGCAGCTTCGGGACGGACGTGCACTACGAGCAGTACTTC. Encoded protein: CASSFGTDVHYEQYF.

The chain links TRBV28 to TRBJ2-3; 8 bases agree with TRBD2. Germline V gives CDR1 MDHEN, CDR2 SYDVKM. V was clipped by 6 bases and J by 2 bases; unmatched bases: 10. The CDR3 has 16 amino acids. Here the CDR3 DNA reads TGTGCCAGCAGCTGGAGATGGACTAGCCCCACAGATACGCAGTATTTT. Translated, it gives CASSWRWTSPTDTQYF. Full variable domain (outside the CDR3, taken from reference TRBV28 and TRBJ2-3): DVKVTQSSRYLVKRTGEKVFLECVQDMDHENMFWYRQDPGLGLRLIYFSYDVKMKEKGDIPEGYSVSREKKERFSLILESASTNQTSMYLCASSWRWTSPTDTQYFGPGTRLTVL.

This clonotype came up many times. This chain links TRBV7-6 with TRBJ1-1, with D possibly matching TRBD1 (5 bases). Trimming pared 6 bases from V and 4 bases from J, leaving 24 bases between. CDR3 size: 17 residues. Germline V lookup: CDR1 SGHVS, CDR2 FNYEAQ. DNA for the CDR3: TGTGCCAGCAGACCTTACTTGGGAGGGGCCGAGGGCACTGAAGCTTTCTTT. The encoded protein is CASRPYLGGAEGTEAFF.

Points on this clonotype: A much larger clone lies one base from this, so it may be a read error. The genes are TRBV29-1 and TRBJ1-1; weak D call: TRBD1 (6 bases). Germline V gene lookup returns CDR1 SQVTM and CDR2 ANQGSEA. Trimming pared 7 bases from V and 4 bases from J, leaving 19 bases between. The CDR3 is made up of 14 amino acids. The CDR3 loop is CSAEARGRFTEAFF. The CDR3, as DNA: TGCAGCGCCGAGGCCAGGGGAAGATTCACTGAAGCTTTCTTT.

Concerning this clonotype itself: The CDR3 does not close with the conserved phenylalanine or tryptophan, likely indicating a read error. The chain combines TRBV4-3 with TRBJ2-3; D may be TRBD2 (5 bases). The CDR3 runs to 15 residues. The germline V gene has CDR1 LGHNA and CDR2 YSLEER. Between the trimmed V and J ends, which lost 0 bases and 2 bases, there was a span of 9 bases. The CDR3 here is CASSQDVGLTDTQYS. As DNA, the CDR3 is TGCGCCAGCAGCCAAGACGTCGGACTCACAGATACGCAGTATTCT.

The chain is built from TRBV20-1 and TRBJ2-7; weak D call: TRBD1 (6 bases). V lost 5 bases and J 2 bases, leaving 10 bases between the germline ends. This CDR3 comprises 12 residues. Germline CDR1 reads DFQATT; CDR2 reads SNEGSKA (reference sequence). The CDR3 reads CSARDTAYEQYF. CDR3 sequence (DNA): TGCAGTGCTCGGGACACAGCCTACGAGCAGTACTTC.

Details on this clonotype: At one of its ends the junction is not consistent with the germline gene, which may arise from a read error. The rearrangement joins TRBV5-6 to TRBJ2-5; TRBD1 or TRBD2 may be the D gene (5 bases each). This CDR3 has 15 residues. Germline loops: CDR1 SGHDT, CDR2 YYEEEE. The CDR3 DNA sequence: TGTGCCAGCAGCTTGTATTCAAGTCTTCCCGGGACCCAGTGCTTC. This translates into CASSLYSSLPGTQCF.

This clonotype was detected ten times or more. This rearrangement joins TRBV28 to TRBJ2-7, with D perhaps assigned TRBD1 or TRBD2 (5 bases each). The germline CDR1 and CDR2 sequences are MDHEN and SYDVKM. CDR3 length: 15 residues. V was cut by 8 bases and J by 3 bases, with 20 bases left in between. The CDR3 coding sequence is TGTGCCAGCGGCTGGGACGGCGTAGGGAACTACGAGCAGTACTTC. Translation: CASGWDGVGNYEQYF.

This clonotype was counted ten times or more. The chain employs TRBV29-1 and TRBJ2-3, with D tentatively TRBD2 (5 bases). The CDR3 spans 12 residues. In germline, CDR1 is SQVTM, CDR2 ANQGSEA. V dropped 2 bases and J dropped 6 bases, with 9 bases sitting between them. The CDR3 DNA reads TGCAGCGTTGAACTAGCCACCGATACGCAGTATTTT. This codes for CSVELATDTQYF.